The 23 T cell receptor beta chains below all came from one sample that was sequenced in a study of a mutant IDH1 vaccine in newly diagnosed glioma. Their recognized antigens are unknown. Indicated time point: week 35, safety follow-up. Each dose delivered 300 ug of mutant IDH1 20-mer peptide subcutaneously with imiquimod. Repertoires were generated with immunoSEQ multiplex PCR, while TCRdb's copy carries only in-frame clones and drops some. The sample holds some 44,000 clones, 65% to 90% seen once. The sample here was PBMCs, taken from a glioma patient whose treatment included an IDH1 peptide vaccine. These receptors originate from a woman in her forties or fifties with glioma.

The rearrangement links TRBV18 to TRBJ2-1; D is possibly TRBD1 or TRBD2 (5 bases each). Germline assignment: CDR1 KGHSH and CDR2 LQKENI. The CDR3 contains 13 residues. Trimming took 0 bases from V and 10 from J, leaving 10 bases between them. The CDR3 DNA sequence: TGTGCCAGCTCACCACCGGGGGATGGGGAGCAGTTCTTC. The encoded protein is CASSPPGDGEQFF.

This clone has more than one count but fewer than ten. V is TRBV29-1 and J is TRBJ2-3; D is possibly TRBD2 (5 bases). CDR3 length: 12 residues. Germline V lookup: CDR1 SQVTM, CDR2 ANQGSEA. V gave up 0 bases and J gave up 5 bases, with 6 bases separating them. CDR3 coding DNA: TGCAGCGTTGAAGAGGGAGAAGATACGCAGTATTTT. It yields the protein CSVEEGEDTQYF.

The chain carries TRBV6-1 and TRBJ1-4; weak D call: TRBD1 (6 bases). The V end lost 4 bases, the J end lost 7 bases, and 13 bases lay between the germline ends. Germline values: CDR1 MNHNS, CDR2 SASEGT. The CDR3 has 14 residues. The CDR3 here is CASSVTGGGEKLFF. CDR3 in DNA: TGTGCCAGCAGTGTGACCGGGGGCGGTGAAAAACTGTTTTTT.

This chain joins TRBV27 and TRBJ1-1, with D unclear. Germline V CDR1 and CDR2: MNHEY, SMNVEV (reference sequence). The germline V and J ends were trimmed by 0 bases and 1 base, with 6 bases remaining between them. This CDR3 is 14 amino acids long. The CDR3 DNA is TGTGCCAGCAGTTTATCGGCCGGGAACACTGAAGCTTTCTTT. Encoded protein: CASSLSAGNTEAFF.

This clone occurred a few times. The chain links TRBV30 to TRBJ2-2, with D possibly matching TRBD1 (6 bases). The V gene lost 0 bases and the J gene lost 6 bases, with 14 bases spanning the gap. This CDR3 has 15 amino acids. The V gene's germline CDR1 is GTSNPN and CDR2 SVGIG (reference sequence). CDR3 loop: CAWSVQGEDSGELFF. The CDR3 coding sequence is TGTGCCTGGAGTGTACAGGGAGAGGATTCCGGGGAGCTGTTTTTT.

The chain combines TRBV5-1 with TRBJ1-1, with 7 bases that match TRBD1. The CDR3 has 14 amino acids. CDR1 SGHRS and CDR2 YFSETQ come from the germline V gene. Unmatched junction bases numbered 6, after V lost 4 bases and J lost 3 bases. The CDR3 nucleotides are TGCGCCAGCAGCGGGGACAGAATTCACACTGAAGCTTTCTTT. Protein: CASSGDRIHTEAFF.

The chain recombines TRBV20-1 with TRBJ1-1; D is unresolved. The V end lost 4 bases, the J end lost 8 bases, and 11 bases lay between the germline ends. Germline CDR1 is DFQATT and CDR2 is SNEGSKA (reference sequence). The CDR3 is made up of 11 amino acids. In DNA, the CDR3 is TGCAGTGCTACTGTGAGTGTCGAAGCTTTCTTT. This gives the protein CSATVSVEAFF.

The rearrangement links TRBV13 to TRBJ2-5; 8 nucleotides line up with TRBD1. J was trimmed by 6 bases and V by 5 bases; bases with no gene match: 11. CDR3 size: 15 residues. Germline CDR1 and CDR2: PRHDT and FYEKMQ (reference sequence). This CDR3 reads CASSLPGTGGKTQYF. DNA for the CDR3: TGTGCCAGCAGCCTACCCGGGACAGGAGGAAAGACCCAGTACTTC.

CDR3 bases: TGTGCCAGCAGCAGGCGAAAACAGATCTTGTACCAAGAGACCCAGTACTTC. Translation gives CASSRRKQILYQETQYF. The chain recombines TRBV5-6 with TRBJ2-5; D ambiguous. This CDR3 is 17 amino acids long. The germline CDR1 and CDR2 sequences are SGHDT and YYEEEE. The V end was cut by 4 bases, the J end by 0 bases, with 19 bases between.

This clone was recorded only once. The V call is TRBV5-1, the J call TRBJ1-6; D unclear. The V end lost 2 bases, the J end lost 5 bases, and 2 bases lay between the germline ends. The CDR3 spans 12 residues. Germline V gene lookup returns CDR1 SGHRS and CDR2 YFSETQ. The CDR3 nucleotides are TGCGCCAGCAGCTTTAATAATTCACCCCTCCACTTT. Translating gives CASSFNNSPLHF. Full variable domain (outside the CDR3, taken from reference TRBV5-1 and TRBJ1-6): KAGVTQTPRYLIKTRGQQVTLSCSPISGHRSVSWYQQTPGQGLQFLFEYFSETQRNKGNFPGRFSGRQFSNSRSEMNVSTLELGDSALYLCASSFNNSPLHFGNGTRLTVT.

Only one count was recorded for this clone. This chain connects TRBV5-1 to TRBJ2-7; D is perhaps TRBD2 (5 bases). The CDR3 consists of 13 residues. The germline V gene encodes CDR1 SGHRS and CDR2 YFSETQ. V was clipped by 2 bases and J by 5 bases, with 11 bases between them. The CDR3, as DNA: TGCGCCAGCAGCTTCAAGTCCGGGGACGAGCAGTACTTC. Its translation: CASSFKSGDEQYF.

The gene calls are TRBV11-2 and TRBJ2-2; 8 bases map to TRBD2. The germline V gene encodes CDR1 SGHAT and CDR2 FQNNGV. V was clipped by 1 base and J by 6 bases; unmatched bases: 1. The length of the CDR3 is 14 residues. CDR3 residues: CASSLVRGAGELFF. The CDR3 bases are TGTGCCAGCAGCTTAGTGCGGGGGGCCGGGGAGCTGTTTTTT.

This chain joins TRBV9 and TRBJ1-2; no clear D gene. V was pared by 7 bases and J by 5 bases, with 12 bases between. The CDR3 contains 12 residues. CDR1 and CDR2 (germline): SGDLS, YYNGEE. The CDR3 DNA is TGTGCCAGCCTCCCGAGTCGGTATGGCTACACCTTC. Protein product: CASLPSRYGYTF.

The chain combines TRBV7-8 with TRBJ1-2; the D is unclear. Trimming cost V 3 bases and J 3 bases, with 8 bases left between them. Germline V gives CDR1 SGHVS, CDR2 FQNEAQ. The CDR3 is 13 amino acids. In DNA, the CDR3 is TGTGCCAGCAGCTTCGGGGTCTACTATGGCTACACCTTC. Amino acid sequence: CASSFGVYYGYTF.

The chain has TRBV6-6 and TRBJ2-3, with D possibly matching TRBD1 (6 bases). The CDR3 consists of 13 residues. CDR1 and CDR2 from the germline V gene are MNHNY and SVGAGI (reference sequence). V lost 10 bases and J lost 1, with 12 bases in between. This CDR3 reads CAIHAGGTDTQYF. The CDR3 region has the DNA TGTGCCATCCACGCAGGGGGCACAGATACGCAGTATTTT.

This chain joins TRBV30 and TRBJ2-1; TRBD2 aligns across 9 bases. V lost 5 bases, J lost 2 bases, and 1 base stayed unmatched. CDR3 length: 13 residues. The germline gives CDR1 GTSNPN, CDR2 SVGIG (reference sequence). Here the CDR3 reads CAWASGAYNEQFF. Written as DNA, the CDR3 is TGTGCCTGGGCTAGCGGGGCCTACAATGAGCAGTTCTTC.

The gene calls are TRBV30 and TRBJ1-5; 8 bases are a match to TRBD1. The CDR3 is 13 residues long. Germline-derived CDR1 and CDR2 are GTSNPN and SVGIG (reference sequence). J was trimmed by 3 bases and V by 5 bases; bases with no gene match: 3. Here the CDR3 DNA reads TGTGCCTGGGGGACAGGCCTCAATCAGCCCCAGCATTTT. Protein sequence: CAWGTGLNQPQHF.

The CDR3 coding sequence is TGTGCCAGCAGCTTAGACTTTGGGGGGAGTGCTGAAGCTTTCTTT. Encoded protein: CASSLDFGGSAEAFF. The chain links TRBV11-2 to TRBJ1-1; D possibly corresponds to TRBD1 (5 bases). CDR1 and CDR2 from the germline V gene are SGHAT and FQNNGV. This CDR3 is built from 15 residues. Trimming pared 0 bases from V and 6 bases from J, leaving 14 bases between. Looking up the rest from reference TRBV11-2 and TRBJ1-1 gives the full variable domain: EAGVAQSPRYKIIEKRQSVAFWCNPISGHATLYWYQQILGQGPKLLIQFQNNGVVDDSQLPKDRFSAERLKGVDSTLKIQPAKLEDSAVYLCASSLDFGGSAEAFFGQGTRLTVV.

DNA for the CDR3: TGTGCCTGGAGTCGAAGTTCAGAGACCCAGTACTTC. It yields the protein CAWSRSSETQYF. The V gene is TRBV30, the J gene TRBJ2-5; D gene ambiguous. Between the trimmed V and J ends, which lost 2 bases and 4 bases, there was a span of 8 bases. CDR3 size: 12 residues. From germline, CDR1 is GTSNPN and CDR2 SVGIG (reference sequence).

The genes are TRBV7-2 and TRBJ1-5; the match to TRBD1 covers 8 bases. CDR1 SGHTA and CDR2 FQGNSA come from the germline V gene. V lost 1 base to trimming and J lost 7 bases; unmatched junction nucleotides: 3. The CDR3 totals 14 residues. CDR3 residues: CASSLGYRGQPQHF. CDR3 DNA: TGTGCCAGCAGCTTAGGGTACAGGGGGCAGCCCCAGCATTTT.

Here the CDR3 DNA reads TGTGCCATCAGTGAGTCGAACGACGGCTACACCTTC. This gives the protein CAISESNDGYTF. The chain links TRBV10-3 to TRBJ1-2; no clear D gene. The CDR3 is 12 residues long. V was trimmed by 0 bases and J by 8 bases, leaving 7 bases between them. Germline assignment: CDR1 ENHRY and CDR2 SYGVKD.

As DNA, the CDR3 is TGTGCCAGCAGTCCAGGGACACTATCTGGAAACACCATATATTTT. Translation gives CASSPGTLSGNTIYF. The chain employs TRBV6-1 and TRBJ1-3, with D possibly matching TRBD1 (6 bases). This CDR3 spans 15 amino acids. Trimming stripped 5 bases from V and 1 base from J, with 12 bases between. The V gene's germline CDR1 is MNHNS and CDR2 SASEGT.

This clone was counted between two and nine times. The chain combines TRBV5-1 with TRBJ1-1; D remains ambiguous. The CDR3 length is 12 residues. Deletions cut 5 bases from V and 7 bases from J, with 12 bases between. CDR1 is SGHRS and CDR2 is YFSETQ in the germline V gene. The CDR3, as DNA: TGCGCCAGCAGATTCAGCGAATTTGAAGCTTTCTTT. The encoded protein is CASRFSEFEAFF.